This T cell receptor beta chain was captured by sequencing in a study of beta chain features in type 1 diabetes (dated by TCRdb to 2017 to 2018). At the level of the whole study: No differences in mean age, gender distribution, total cell number or subset yield were found between patients and healthy donors. A total of 107,917,701 sorted cells were examined across all samples, and a strong correlation was observed between cell number per subset and RNA yield. In the study, TCRB repertoires of sorted circulating CD4+ T cell subsets from recently diagnosed type 1 diabetes patients were compared with those of matched healthy donors. Naive and central memory subsets were obtained from all 28 donors, but regulatory and stem cell-like memory subsets were isolated from only 8 patients and roughly 8 healthy donors.

Each donor gave one peripheral blood draw, averaging approximately 120 mL, which was collected into heparinised tubes. Using a panel that included CD45RO, CCR7, CD25, CD127, CD95 and CD27, naive, central memory, regulatory and stem cell-like memory CD4+ T cells were sorted on a BD FACSAria II. Purity was above 98% for every sorted population. Right away, PBMCs were isolated by Lymphoprep density gradient centrifugation and were stained directly, with no culture step. To minimize batch effects, samples were stained and sorted in pairs, one healthy donor with one patient per experiment. What the research found in general, with its limitations: Sequencing cDNA rather than genomic DNA could over-represent highly expressing activated cells, although activation and CD3 levels did not differ between groups. At VDJ recombination sites, patients with type 1 diabetes made fewer insertions and deleted more nucleotides, a pattern implying thymic rearrangement abnormalities. A moderate but significant shortening of TCRB CDR3 length was observed in type 1 diabetes patients in all four CD4+ subsets. Naive, central memory and regulatory TCRB repertoires appeared to be more similar among patients than among healthy donors. Because small numbers of individuals were included in the HLA sub-analyses, any influence of HLA type on TCRB rearrangement was left unresolved. Shorter templates might be favored by PCR, yet because patient and control samples were amplified and corrected together, any such skew would affect both groups equally.

Notes on this clone: Its cognate antigen has yet to be identified. The record has no base qualities; no much larger clone is one base away. The same CDR3 can be traced to other DNA sequences in this sample.

The High Capacity cDNA Reverse Transcription Kit was used to reverse transcribe all of the isolated RNA, meaning that expressed TCRB transcripts were what got sequenced. Deep immunoSEQ sequencing was applied to naive, central memory and regulatory T cell samples, giving an average of roughly 3.5 million total reads per sample. After sorted cells were lysed in RLT buffer, RNA was extracted with DNase-treated RNeasy Micro or Mini kits, with the choice depending on cell number. Each cell subset was processed on its own to prevent cross-contamination, while patient and healthy donor samples were processed together. The immunoSEQ multiplex PCR was used to amplify TCRB sequences from cDNA, generating 87-bp fragments that spanned the CDR3 region. Sequencing of the amplicons was done on the Illumina HiSeq platform. Per the original workflow: PCR bias was corrected computationally using synthetic template baselines, and reads within Hamming distance 2 were collapsed, with unmergeable singletons discarded. Reads were aligned to IMGT to assign V, D and J genes, CDR3 length, and insertions or deletions at six rearrangement sites. Within each subset, clonotype counts were normalized to sorted cell number, after which true diversity and Gini coefficients were computed with the tcR R package. Repertoire sharing was quantified using the overlap coefficient calculated on TCRB nucleotide sequences. As a proxy for the pre-selection repertoire, out-of-frame TCRB sequences from naive cells were analyzed. TCRdb obtained this table from immuneACCESS and retained in-frame rearrangements with V and J assigned. These tables miss some clones; where compared with another copy, unresolved V genes account for less than half of the shortfall, and the remainder is unexplained. D and trimming come from the DNA, and the V and J calls and clone size come from that table. This sample holds 600,000 to 700,000 clones; roughly 12% were observed only once. Clones ranked in the top ten supply about 0.11% of the sample.

Sequencing was carried out using naive CD4+ T cells from blood. The cell subset or site tag for this specimen amounts to: true naive CD4+ T cells. The clonotype was recovered from a man aged 25-40 years with type 1 diabetes.

In nucleotides, the sequence is TGTGCCAGCAGCGTAGGGGCAGGTAGCACAGATACGCAGTATTTT. Translated, it reads CASSVGAGSTDTQYF. The chain was built from TRBV9 and TRBJ2-3, with the D gene call left open. Per the germline V gene, SGDLS is the CDR1 and YYNGEE is the CDR2. The CDR3 runs 15 amino acids, cysteine and phenylalanine included. Kept here is only the CDR3 DNA, which spans 45 bases and is read in frame from base 1. At the junction V is shortened by 0 bases and J by 0 bases, with 8 bases in between.